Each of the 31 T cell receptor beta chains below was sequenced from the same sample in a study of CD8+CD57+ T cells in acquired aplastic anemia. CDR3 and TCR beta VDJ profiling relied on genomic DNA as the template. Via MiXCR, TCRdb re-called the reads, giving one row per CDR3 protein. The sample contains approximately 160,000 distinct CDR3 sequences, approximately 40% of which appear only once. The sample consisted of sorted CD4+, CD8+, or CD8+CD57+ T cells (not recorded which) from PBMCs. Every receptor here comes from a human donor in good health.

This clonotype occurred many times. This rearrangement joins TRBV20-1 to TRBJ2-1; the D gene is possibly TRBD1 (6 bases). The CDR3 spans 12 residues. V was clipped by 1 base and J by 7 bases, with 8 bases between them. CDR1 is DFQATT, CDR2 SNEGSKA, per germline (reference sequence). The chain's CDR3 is CSARAGQNEQFF. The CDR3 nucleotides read TGCAGTGCTAGAGCTGGACAGAATGAGCAGTTCTTC.

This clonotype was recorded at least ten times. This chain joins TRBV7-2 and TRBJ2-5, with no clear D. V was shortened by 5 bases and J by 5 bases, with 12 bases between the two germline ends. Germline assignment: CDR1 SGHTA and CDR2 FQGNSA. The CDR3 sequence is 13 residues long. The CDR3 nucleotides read TGTGCCAGCAGCCAATCTTCTTTGGAGACCCAGTACTTC. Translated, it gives CASSQSSLETQYF. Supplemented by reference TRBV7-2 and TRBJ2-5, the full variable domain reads GAGVSQSPSNKVTEKGKDVELRCDPISGHTALYWYRQSLGQGLEFLIYFQGNSAPDKSGLPSDRFSAERTGGSVSTLTIQRTQQEDSAVYLCASSQSSLETQYFGPGTRLLVL.

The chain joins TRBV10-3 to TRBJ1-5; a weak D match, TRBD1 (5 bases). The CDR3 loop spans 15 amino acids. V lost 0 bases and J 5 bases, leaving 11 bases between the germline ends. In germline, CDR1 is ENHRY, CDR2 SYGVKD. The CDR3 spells CAISESRDGHQPQHF. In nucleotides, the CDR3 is TGTGCCATCAGTGAGTCCCGGGACGGACATCAGCCCCAGCATTTT.

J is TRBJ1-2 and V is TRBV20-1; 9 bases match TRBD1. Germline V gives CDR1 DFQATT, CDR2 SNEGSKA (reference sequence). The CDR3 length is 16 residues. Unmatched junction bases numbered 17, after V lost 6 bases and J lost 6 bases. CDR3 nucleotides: TGCAGTGCCGGACGTCCCGGGACAGGGTATGGCGATGGCTACACCTTC. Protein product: CSAGRPGTGYGDGYTF.

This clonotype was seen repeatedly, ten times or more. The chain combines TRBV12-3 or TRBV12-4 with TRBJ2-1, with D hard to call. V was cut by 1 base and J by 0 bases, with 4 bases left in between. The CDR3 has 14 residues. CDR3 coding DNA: TGTGCCAGCAGTTTAGGTATCTCCTACAATGAGCAGTTCTTC. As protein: CASSLGISYNEQFF.

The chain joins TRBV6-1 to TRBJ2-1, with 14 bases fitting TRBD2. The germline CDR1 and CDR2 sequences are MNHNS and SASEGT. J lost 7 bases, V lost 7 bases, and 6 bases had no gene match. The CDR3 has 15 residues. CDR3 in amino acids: CASTLGTSGSNEQFF. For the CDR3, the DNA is TGTGCCAGCACCTTGGGGACTAGCGGGAGTAATGAGCAGTTCTTC.

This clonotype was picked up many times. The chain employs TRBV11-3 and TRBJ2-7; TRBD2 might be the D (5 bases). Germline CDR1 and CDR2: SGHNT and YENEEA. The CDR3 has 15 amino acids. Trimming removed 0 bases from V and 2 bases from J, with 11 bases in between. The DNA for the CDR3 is TGTGCCAGCAGCTTAGAGAGCGGAGCCCCCTACGAGCAGTACTTC. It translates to CASSLESGAPYEQYF.

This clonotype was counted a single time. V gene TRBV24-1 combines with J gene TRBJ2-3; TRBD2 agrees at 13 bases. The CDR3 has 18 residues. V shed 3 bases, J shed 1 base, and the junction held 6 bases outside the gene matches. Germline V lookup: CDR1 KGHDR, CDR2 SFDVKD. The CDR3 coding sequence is TGTGCCACCAGTGATCAAGGGACTAGCGGGATGGGCACAGATACGCAGTATTTT. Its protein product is CATSDQGTSGMGTDTQYF.

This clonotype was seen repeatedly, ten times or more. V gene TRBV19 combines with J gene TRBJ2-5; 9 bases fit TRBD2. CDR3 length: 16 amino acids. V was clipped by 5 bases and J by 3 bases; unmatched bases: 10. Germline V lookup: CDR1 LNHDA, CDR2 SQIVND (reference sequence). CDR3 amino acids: CASSSGLAVGEETQYF. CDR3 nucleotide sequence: TGTGCCAGTAGTTCGGGACTAGCCGTAGGGGAAGAGACCCAGTACTTC.

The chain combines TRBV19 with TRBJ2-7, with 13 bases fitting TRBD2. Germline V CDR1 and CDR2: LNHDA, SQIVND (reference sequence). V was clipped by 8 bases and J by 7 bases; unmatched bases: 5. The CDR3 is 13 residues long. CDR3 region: CASRTSGSREQYF. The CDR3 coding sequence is TGTGCCAGTCGGACTAGCGGGAGTAGGGAGCAGTACTTC.

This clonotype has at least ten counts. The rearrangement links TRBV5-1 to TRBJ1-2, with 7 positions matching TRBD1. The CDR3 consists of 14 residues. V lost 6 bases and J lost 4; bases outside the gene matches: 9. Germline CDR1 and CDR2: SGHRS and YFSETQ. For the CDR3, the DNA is TGCGCCAGCACCACAGGGGATTTTCTCTATGGCTACACCTTC. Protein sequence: CASTTGDFLYGYTF.

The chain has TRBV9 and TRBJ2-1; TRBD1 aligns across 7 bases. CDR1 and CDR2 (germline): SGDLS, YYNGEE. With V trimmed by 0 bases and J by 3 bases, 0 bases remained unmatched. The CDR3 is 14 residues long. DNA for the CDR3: TGTGCCAGCAGCGTAGGACAGGGCTACAATGAGCAGTTCTTC. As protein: CASSVGQGYNEQFF.

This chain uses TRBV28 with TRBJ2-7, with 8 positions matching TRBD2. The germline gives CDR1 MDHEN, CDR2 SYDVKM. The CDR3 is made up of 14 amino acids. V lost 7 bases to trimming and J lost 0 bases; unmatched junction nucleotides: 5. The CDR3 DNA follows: TGTGCCAGCAACCCAGCGGGAGACTCCTACGAGCAGTACTTC. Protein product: CASNPAGDSYEQYF. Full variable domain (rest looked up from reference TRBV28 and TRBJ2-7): DVKVTQSSRYLVKRTGEKVFLECVQDMDHENMFWYRQDPGLGLRLIYFSYDVKMKEKGDIPEGYSVSREKKERFSLILESASTNQTSMYLCASNPAGDSYEQYFGPGTRLTVT.

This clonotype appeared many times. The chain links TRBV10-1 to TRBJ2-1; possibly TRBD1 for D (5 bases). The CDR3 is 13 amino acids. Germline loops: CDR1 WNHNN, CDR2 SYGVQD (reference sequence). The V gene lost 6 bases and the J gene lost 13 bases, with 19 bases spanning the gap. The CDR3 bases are TGCGCCAGCAGGGACACCCAACTCGGCAATCAGTTCTTC. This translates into CASRDTQLGNQFF.

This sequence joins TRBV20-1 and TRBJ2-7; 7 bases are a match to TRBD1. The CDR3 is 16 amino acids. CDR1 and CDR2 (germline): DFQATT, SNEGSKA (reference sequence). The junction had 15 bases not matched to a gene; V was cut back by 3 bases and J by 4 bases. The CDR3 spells CSARVLSGTVGYEQYF. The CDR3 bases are TGCAGTGCTAGGGTCTTATCCGGGACAGTGGGTTACGAGCAGTACTTC.

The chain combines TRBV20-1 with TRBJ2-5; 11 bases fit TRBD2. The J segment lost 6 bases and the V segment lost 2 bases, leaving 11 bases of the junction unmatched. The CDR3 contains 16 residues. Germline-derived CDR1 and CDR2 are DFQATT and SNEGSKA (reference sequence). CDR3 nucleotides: TGCAGTGCTAGACCGTCCTTTAGCGGGGGGGAAAAGACCCAGTACTTC. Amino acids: CSARPSFSGGEKTQYF.

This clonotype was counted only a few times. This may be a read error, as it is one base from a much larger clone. The CDR3 DNA reads TGCGCCAGCAGCTTGGAGGCCGGGTACTGCTACGAGCAGTACTTC. Amino acid sequence: CASSLEAGYCYEQYF. The chain carries TRBV5-1 and TRBJ2-7; D unclear. V lost 0 bases and J lost 3, with 13 bases in between. There are 15 residues in the CDR3. Germline CDR1 and CDR2: SGHRS and YFSETQ. Filled out from reference TRBV5-1 and TRBJ2-7, the complete variable domain reads KAGVTQTPRYLIKTRGQQVTLSCSPISGHRSVSWYQQTPGQGLQFLFEYFSETQRNKGNFPGRFSGRQFSNSRSEMNVSTLELGDSALYLCASSLEAGYCYEQYFGPGTRLTVT.

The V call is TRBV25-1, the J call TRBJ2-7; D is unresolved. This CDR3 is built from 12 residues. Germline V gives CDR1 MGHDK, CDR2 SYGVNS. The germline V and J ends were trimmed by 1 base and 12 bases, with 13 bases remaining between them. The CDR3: CASSEFNLDRYF. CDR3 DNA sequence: TGTGCCAGCAGTGAATTCAACCTAGACCGGTACTTC.

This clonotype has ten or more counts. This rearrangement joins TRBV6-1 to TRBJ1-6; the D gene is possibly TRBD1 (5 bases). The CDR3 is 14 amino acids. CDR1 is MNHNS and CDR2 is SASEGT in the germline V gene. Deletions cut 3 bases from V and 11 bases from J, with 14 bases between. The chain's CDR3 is CASSDPGRGAPLHF. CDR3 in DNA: TGTGCCAGCAGTGACCCAGGGCGGGGGGCACCCCTCCACTTT.

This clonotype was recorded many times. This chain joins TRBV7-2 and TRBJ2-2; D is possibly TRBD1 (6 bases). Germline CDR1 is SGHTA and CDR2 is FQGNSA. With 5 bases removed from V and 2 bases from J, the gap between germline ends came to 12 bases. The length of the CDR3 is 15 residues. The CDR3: CASSHLRGNTGELFF. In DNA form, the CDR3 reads TGTGCCAGCAGCCACCTCAGGGGTAACACCGGGGAGCTGTTTTTT.

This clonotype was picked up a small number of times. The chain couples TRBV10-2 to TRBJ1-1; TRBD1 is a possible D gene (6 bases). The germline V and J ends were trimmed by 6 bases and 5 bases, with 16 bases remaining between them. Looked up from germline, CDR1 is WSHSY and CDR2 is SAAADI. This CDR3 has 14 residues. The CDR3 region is CASSRTETRTEAFF. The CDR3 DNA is TGCGCCAGCAGCAGGACAGAGACGAGGACTGAAGCTTTCTTT.

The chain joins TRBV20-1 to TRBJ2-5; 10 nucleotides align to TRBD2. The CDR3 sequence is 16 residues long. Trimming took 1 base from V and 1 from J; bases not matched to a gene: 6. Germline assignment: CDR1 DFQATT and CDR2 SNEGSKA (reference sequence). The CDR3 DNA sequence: TGCAGTGCTAGAGTAGGACTAGCGGCGACCCAAGAGACCCAGTACTTC. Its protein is CSARVGLAATQETQYF.

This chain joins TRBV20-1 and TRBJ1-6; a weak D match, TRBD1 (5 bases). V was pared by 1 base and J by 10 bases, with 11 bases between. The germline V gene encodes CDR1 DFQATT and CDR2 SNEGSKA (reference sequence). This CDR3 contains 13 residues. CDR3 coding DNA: TGCAGTGCTAGAGCAAGGGGAGAGTCACCCCTCCACTTT. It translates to CSARARGESPLHF.

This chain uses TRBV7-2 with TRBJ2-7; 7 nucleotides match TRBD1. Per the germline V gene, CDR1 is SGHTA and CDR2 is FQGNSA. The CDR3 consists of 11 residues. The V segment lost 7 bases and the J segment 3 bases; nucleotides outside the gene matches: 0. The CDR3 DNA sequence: TGTGCCAGCACAGGGGGCTACGAGCAGTACTTC. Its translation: CASTGGYEQYF.

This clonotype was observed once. CDR3 residues: CASSVGSGVGYEQYF. CDR3 coding DNA: TGTGCCAGCAGCGTCGGAAGTGGGGTTGGATACGAGCAGTACTTC. The chain couples TRBV9 to TRBJ2-7; no clear D. The V end lost 2 bases, the J end lost 4 bases, and 16 bases lay between the germline ends. The germline V gene encodes CDR1 SGDLS and CDR2 YYNGEE. The CDR3 spans 15 residues.

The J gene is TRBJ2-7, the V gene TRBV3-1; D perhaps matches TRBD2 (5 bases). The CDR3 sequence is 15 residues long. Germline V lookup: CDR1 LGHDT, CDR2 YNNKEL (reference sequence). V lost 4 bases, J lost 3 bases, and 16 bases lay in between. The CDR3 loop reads CASSPGEAVHYEQYF. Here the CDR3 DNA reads TGTGCCAGCAGCCCAGGAGAAGCGGTCCACTACGAGCAGTACTTC.

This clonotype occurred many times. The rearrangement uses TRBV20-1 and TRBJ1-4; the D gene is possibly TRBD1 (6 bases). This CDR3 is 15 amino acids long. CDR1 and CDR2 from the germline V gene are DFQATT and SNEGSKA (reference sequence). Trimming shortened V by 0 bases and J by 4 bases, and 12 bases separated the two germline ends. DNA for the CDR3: TGCAGTGCTAGAGATTGGGGGCGGCTTAATGAAAAACTGTTTTTT. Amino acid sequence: CSARDWGRLNEKLFF.

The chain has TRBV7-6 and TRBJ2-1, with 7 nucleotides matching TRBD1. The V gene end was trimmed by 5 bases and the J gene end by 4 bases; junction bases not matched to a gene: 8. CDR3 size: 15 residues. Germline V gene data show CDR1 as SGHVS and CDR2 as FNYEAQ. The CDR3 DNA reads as TGTGCCAGCAGCCAACGACAGGGAAGTTACAATGAGCAGTTCTTC. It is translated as CASSQRQGSYNEQFF. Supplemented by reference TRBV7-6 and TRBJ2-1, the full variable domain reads GAGVSQSPRYKVTKRGQDVALRCDPISGHVSLYWYRQALGQGPEFLTYFNYEAQQDKSGLPNDRFSAERPEGSISTLTIQRTEQRDSAMYRCASSQRQGSYNEQFFGPGTRLTVL.

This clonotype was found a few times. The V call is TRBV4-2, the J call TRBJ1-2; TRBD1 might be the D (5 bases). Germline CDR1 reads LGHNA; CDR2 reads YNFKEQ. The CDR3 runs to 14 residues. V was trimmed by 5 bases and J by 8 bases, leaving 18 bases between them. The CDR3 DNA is TGTGCCAGCAGCACAGACTACAGGTCTGGCGGCTACACCTTC. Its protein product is CASSTDYRSGGYTF.

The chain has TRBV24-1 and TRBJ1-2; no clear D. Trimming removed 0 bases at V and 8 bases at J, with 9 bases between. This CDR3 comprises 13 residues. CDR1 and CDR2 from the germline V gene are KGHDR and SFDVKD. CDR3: CATSDLMGKGYTF. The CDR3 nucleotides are TGTGCCACCAGTGATTTGATGGGGAAGGGCTACACCTTC.

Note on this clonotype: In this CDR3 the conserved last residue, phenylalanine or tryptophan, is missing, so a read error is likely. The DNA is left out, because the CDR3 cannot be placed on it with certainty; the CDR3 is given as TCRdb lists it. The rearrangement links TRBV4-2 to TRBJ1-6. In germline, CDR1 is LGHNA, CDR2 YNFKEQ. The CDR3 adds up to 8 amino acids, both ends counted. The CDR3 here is CASSQEIL.